A selection of T cell receptor beta chains follows, all from one sample in a study of graft-versus-host responses after intestinal transplantation. Some clones are missing from TCRdb's copy, which holds only in-frame ones; the method was immunoSEQ multiplex PCR. The profile shows approximately 23,000 clones, about two fifths of them singletons. The sequenced sample was alloreactive CD8+ T cells from a mixed lymphocyte reaction culture, obtained before transplantation. Source of these receptors: a human patient who was an organ donor for intestinal transplantation. Both conserved end residues are part of each CDR3. Clone size is given for some rows only: seen once, a few or many times, or a class if the clone is expanded.

v_gene,j_gene,abundance,CDR3aa
TRBV4-1,TRBJ2-3,NA,CASSSPGSPSTADTQYF
TRBV6-1,TRBJ2-7,few,CASSYTGQGSEQYF
TRBV6-1,TRBJ2-7,few,CASSSDGSYEQYF
TRBV4-2,TRBJ2-2,NA,CASSQGTSGSFGGELFF
TRBV4-1,TRBJ2-7,NA,CASSQVGLVEQYF
TRBV9,TRBJ2-7,medium-sized,CASSVDTSGSLYEQYF
TRBV5-4,TRBJ2-5,NA,CASSWGQLTETQYF
TRBV6-6,TRBJ1-1,NA,CASSYRGQVNTEAFF
TRBV2,TRBJ2-3,NA,CTSSTGGSTDTQYF
TRBV6-5,TRBJ2-7,few,CAVPTSGSSYEQYF
TRBV4-1,TRBJ2-3,NA,CASSPITSGSTDTQYF
TRBV4-1,TRBJ2-3,NA,CASSQGTDSTDTQYF
TRBV27,TRBJ1-1,NA,CASSMLRWQGVTEAFF
TRBV19,TRBJ2-1,few,CASSILGGNEQFF
TRBV28,TRBJ1-2,medium-sized,CASRRRDRDWGYTF
TRBV21-1,TRBJ1-1,few,CASVSARLNTEAFF
TRBV7-4,TRBJ2-1,few,CASSLVYNEQFF
TRBV7-9,TRBJ2-5,NA,CASSQSEETQYF
TRBV6-4,NA,once,CASSRLSREYEQYF
TRBV28,TRBJ1-1,NA,CASSLIGQGYTEAFF
TRBV15,TRBJ1-4,NA,CATSREGAANEKLFF
TRBV7-5,TRBJ2-7,few,CARSNLLGTFYEQYF
TRBV4-1,TRBJ1-1,NA,CASSQVGATEAFF
TRBV5-1,TRBJ2-5,few,CASSLFPETQYF
TRBV6-6,TRBJ2-1,few,CASRGLAGSVRFF
TRBV9,TRBJ2-1,NA,CASSVGSREVVMFDYNEQFF
TRBV4-3,TRBJ1-1,few,CASSRIEGTEAFF
TRBV4-2,TRBJ1-4,NA,CASSHWAGGSPNEKLFF
TRBV6-5,TRBJ1-2,NA,CASSYSPWPSYGYTF
TRBV11-2,TRBJ2-7,NA,CASSLFGTRGLLYEQYF
TRBV6-6,TRBJ1-2,few,CASRGPNYGYTF
TRBV4-1,TRBJ2-7,NA,CASSSSEGVEQYF
TRBV7-9,TRBJ2-4,NA,CASSLVAGGKNIQYF
TRBV2,TRBJ2-1,NA,CASSAASGSRDEQFF
TRBV4-3,NA,few,CASSPRQGYEQYF
TRBV5-4,TRBJ2-7,NA,CASSLWLTYEQYF
TRBV4-2,TRBJ2-3,NA,CASSQGLAGVVFAQYF
TRBV5-4,TRBJ2-7,NA,CASSYLDNEQYF
TRBV7-2,TRBJ2-7,NA,CASSFAPGTYEQYF
TRBV27,TRBJ2-7,NA,CASSLTQGAYEQYF
TRBV7-3,TRBJ2-7,few,CASSAGITYEQYF
TRBV4-3,TRBJ2-7,NA,CASSQGAGDSSYEQYF
TRBV4-1,TRBJ1-4,NA,CASSQDIRYLNEKLFF
TRBV7-9,TRBJ2-7,NA,CASSPGVGPVASYEQYF
TRBV11-2,TRBJ2-5,NA,CASSSWREGLETQYF
TRBV6-1,TRBJ2-7,few,CASFEPGQGSYEQYF
TRBV18,TRBJ2-2,few,CASSPRGRGYTGELFF
TRBV29-1,TRBJ2-4,NA,CSVAVSRDIQYF
TRBV7-9,TRBJ1-2,few,CASSPGQPYGYTF